The 31 T cell receptor beta chains reported below all come from one sample, sequenced in a study of somatic mutations in cytotoxic T cells in rheumatoid arthritis. The method was immunoSEQ multiplex PCR; TCRdb's version includes in-frame clones alone and lacks a portion of them. The sample has almost 7,500 clones, 74% seen once. Input material: CD8+ T cells sorted from blood. The receptors here all came from an adult with rheumatoid arthritis.

This clone was observed a single time. The V call is TRBV5-6, the J call TRBJ2-7; D is unresolved. Trimming cost V 0 bases and J 4 bases, with 8 bases left between them. CDR1 and CDR2 from the germline V gene are SGHDT and YYEEEE. This CDR3 region has 13 residues. CDR3 bases: TGTGCCAGCAGCTTGGGACTGACATACGAGCAGTACTTC. Protein sequence: CASSLGLTYEQYF. The full variable domain, in which reference TRBV5-6 and TRBJ2-7 provide the parts outside the CDR3, is DAGVTQSPTHLIKTRGQQVTLRCSPKSGHDTVSWYQQALGQGPQFIFQYYEEEERQRGNFPDRFSGHQFPNYSSELNVNALLLGDSALYLCASSLGLTYEQYFGPGTRLTVT.

The V and J genes are TRBV6-1 and TRBJ2-7; TRBD2 matches 8 bases. The trim removed 1 base at V and 2 bases at J, leaving 7 bases unmatched. CDR1 is MNHNS and CDR2 is SASEGT in the germline V gene. The CDR3 extends over 16 amino acids. CDR3 in amino acids: CASSEEVGGGPYEQYF. The CDR3 region has the DNA TGTGCCAGCAGTGAAGAGGTGGGCGGGGGGCCCTACGAGCAGTACTTC.

This clone is medium-sized in the sample. The CDR3 protein is CASSLGQGVRELFF. CDR3 sequence (DNA): TGTGCCAGCAGCTTAGGGCAGGGGGTCCGGGAGCTGTTTTTT. This chain links TRBV7-3 with TRBJ2-2; TRBD1 aligns across 7 bases. Germline V CDR1 and CDR2: SGHTA, FQGTGA. This CDR3 region has 14 residues. The V gene end was trimmed by 2 bases and the J gene end by 9 bases; junction bases not matched to a gene: 6.

The V and J genes are TRBV4-1 and TRBJ2-7, with D perhaps matching TRBD1 or TRBD2 (5 bases each). Germline CDR1 reads MGHRA; CDR2 reads YSYEKL. The CDR3 has 11 residues. Trimming took 5 bases from V and 6 from J, leaving 8 bases between them. CDR3 bases: TGCGCCAGCAGCTCGGGGCGCGAGCAGTACTTC. Translating gives CASSSGREQYF.

The V gene is TRBV30, the J gene TRBJ2-3, with TRBD2 matching over 9 bases. The CDR3 has 15 amino acids. V was clipped by 5 bases and J by 6 bases; unmatched bases: 12. Germline loops: CDR1 GTSNPN, CDR2 SVGIG (reference sequence). The CDR3 bases are TGTGCCTGGGACCCCCTAGCGGGAAGTGGGGATACGCAGTATTTT. As protein: CAWDPLAGSGDTQYF.

The chain employs TRBV9 and TRBJ1-2; no clear D gene. CDR3 length: 11 residues. Looked up from germline, CDR1 is SGDLS and CDR2 is YYNGEE. V was pared by 3 bases and J by 3 bases, with 3 bases between. Here the CDR3 reads CASSAYYGYTF. CDR3 DNA: TGTGCCAGCAGCGCATACTATGGCTACACCTTC.

This clone has just one count. V and J are TRBV11-2 and TRBJ2-1; 9 nucleotides line up with TRBD1. Germline V gene sequence: CDR1 SGHAT, CDR2 FQNNGV. This CDR3 is built from 15 residues. The V and J ends lost 5 bases and 7 bases, in that order; junction bases with no gene match: 9. The CDR3 sequence is CASSLTGGARNEQFF. The DNA for the CDR3 is TGTGCCAGCAGCCTCACAGGGGGCGCGCGGAATGAGCAGTTCTTC.

The V call is TRBV5-1, the J call TRBJ1-1, with D perhaps matching TRBD1 (6 bases). The CDR3 consists of 13 residues. The V end lost 5 bases, the J end lost 3 bases, and 11 bases lay between the germline ends. Germline values: CDR1 SGHRS, CDR2 YFSETQ. The CDR3 reads CASRGGGDTEAFF. Written as DNA, the CDR3 is TGCGCCAGCAGAGGGGGAGGGGACACTGAAGCTTTCTTT. Using reference TRBV5-1 and TRBJ1-1 for the parts outside the CDR3, the full variable domain is KAGVTQTPRYLIKTRGQQVTLSCSPISGHRSVSWYQQTPGQGLQFLFEYFSETQRNKGNFPGRFSGRQFSNSRSEMNVSTLELGDSALYLCASRGGGDTEAFFGQGTRLTVV.

The chain is built from TRBV5-4 and TRBJ2-5; 14 bases align to TRBD2. The J call is doubtful: the DNA matches TRBJ2-7 better. The CDR3 runs to 15 residues. CDR1 is SGHNT, CDR2 YYREEE, per germline (reference sequence). CDR3 residues: CASSGTSGSFYEQYF. CDR3 coding DNA: TGTGCCAGCAGCGGGACTAGCGGGAGTTTCTACGAGCAGTACTTC.

This clone is judged large. J is TRBJ1-2 and V is TRBV6-5; possibly TRBD1 for D (5 bases). The ends were cut back, 4 bases at V and 6 bases at J, with 9 bases in the middle. The germline V gene encodes CDR1 MNHEY and CDR2 SVGAGI. The CDR3 consists of 12 residues. The CDR3 is CASSLVGDGYTF. For the CDR3, the DNA is TGTGCCAGCAGTTTGGTAGGGGATGGCTACACCTTC.

The chain recombines TRBV5-1 with TRBJ2-1; TRBD2 matches at 13 bases. Trimming at V came to 2 bases and at J to 11 bases, leaving 10 bases not matched to a gene. In germline, CDR1 is SGHRS, CDR2 YFSETQ. CDR3 length: 16 amino acids. The CDR3 sequence is CASSFSGTSGTNQQFF. Written as DNA, the CDR3 is TGCGCCAGCAGCTTCTCTGGGACTAGCGGGACTAATCAGCAGTTCTTC.

The chain carries TRBV4-1 and TRBJ2-1; 9 positions match TRBD2. J was trimmed by 7 bases and V by 4 bases; bases with no gene match: 11. CDR1 is MGHRA, CDR2 YSYEKL, per germline. The CDR3 is made up of 16 amino acids. This chain's CDR3 is CASSLRLADGTNEQFF. The DNA for the CDR3 is TGCGCCAGCAGCCTCAGACTAGCGGACGGGACTAATGAGCAGTTCTTC.

V is TRBV6-1 and J is TRBJ1-1, with unresolved D. This CDR3 region has 16 residues. The ends were cut back, 2 bases at V and 4 bases at J, with 17 bases in the middle. Germline loops: CDR1 MNHNS, CDR2 SASEGT. The DNA of the CDR3 is TGTGCCAGCAGTGAATTGGGGTTGGAGGTGAGCACTGAAGCTTTCTTT. It yields the protein CASSELGLEVSTEAFF.

The chain joins TRBV28 to TRBJ2-1; D gene ambiguous. Looked up from germline, CDR1 is MDHEN and CDR2 is SYDVKM. Trimming stripped 5 bases from V and 4 bases from J, with 21 bases between. The CDR3 has 17 residues. For the CDR3, the DNA is TGTGCCAGCAGTCCATCCTCACTGGAAACCTTATACAATGAGCAGTTCTTC. Amino acid sequence: CASSPSSLETLYNEQFF.

There are a few counts of this clone. The rearrangement links TRBV6-1 to TRBJ1-1; D remains unclear. CDR1 is MNHNS, CDR2 SASEGT, per germline. Trimming pared 2 bases from V and 6 bases from J, leaving 4 bases between. The CDR3 runs 11 residues. CDR3 DNA sequence: TGTGCCAGCAGTGAACGGTCTGAAGCTTTCTTT. Its protein product is CASSERSEAFF.

The J gene is TRBJ1-1, the V gene TRBV28; no clear D gene. V was cut by 7 bases and J by 0 bases, with 12 bases left in between. There are 14 residues in the CDR3. Germline V gene lookup returns CDR1 MDHEN and CDR2 SYDVKM. CDR3 nucleotide sequence: TGTGCCAGCACTCTATGGACCCTGAACACTGAAGCTTTCTTT. This sequence encodes CASTLWTLNTEAFF.

In DNA, the CDR3 is TGTGCCAGTAGTATGGCTACAGCCTACGAGCAGTACTTC. It codes for CASSMATAYEQYF. The chain has TRBV19 and TRBJ2-7; D is uncertain. From germline, CDR1 is LNHDA and CDR2 SQIVND (reference sequence). V lost 3 bases and J 2 bases, leaving 8 bases between the germline ends. The CDR3 covers 13 residues.

This clone has a single count. As DNA, the CDR3 is TGTGCCAGCAGCTTGTATAGAGCGGGACCCGCCGAGAGGAATACGCAGTATTTT. Protein sequence: CASSLYRAGPAERNTQYF. This sequence joins TRBV5-6 and TRBJ2-3; TRBD2 matches 7 bases. The CDR3 is made up of 18 amino acids. Germline loops: CDR1 SGHDT, CDR2 YYEEEE. Trimming removed 1 base from V and 7 bases from J; junction bases left unmatched: 18.

This chain joins TRBV13 and TRBJ2-3, with D tentatively TRBD1 (5 bases). Germline loops: CDR1 PRHDT, CDR2 FYEKMQ (reference sequence). Trimming shortened V by 2 bases and J by 4 bases, and 7 bases separated the two germline ends. This CDR3 has 13 amino acids. This CDR3 is CASSLRGSDTQYF. CDR3 nucleotides: TGTGCCAGCAGCTTAAGGGGATCAGATACGCAGTATTTT.

The chain recombines TRBV28 with TRBJ1-5; D gene ambiguous. The CDR3 consists of 13 residues. Trimming cost V 3 bases and J 0 bases, with 3 bases left between them. Germline V gene lookup returns CDR1 MDHEN and CDR2 SYDVKM. The CDR3 DNA reads TGTGCCAGCAGTTTCCCTAGCAATCAGCCCCAGCATTTT. Residues: CASSFPSNQPQHF.

The V and J genes are TRBV29-1 and TRBJ1-3; TRBD1 matches at 9 bases. This CDR3 spans 18 amino acids. Germline-derived CDR1 and CDR2 are SQVTM and ANQGSEA. V dropped 3 bases and J dropped 0; count of bases not matched to a gene: 12. CDR3 coding DNA: TGCAGCGTTGACGGGGACAGGGCGGATCAACGCTCTGGAAACACCATATATTTT. The encoded protein is CSVDGDRADQRSGNTIYF. Complete variable domain (other parts from reference TRBV29-1 and TRBJ1-3): SAVISQKPSRDICQRGTSLTIQCQVDSQVTMMFWYRQQPGQSLTLIATANQGSEATYESGFVIDKFPISRPNLTFSTLTVSNMSPEDSSIYLCSVDGDRADQRSGNTIYFGEGSWLTVV.

This chain joins TRBV27 and TRBJ1-6; perhaps TRBD1 as D (5 bases). Germline V gene data show CDR1 as MNHEY and CDR2 as SMNVEV (reference sequence). V lost 5 bases to trimming and J lost 6 bases, with 11 bases between them. CDR3 size: 14 residues. CDR3 DNA: TGTGCCAGCAGTCCAAGGGGTCTTAATTCACCCCTCCACTTT. Protein sequence: CASSPRGLNSPLHF.

V gene TRBV11-2 combines with J gene TRBJ2-5; D is unclear. Trimming pared 1 base from V and 4 bases from J, leaving 1 base between. CDR3 size: 11 residues. Germline CDR1 SGHAT, CDR2 FQNNGV. The CDR3 DNA reads as TGTGCCAGCAGCTTAGGAGAGACCCAGTACTTC. Encoded protein: CASSLGETQYF.

The chain is built from TRBV30 and TRBJ1-5; D call uncertain. This CDR3 has 14 amino acids. Trimming stripped 0 bases from V and 5 bases from J, with 11 bases between. Germline V gene data show CDR1 as GTSNPN and CDR2 as SVGIG (reference sequence). In DNA form, the CDR3 reads TGTGCCTGGAGTGTAGAAGGTGGGGATCAGCCCCAGCATTTT. It specifies CAWSVEGGDQPQHF.

The chain combines TRBV27 with TRBJ1-1; 8 bases fit TRBD1. The germline V gene has CDR1 MNHEY and CDR2 SMNVEV (reference sequence). The CDR3 consists of 13 residues. V shed 6 bases and J 4 bases; nucleotides not matched to a gene: 4. CDR3: CASRWTGSTEAFF. The CDR3 coding sequence is TGTGCCAGCAGGTGGACAGGGTCCACTGAAGCTTTCTTT.

DNA for the CDR3: TGCGCCAGCAACCTAGCGGGGGGCTACAATGAGCAGTTCTTC. The encoded protein is CASNLAGGYNEQFF. The chain is built from TRBV5-1 and TRBJ2-1, with 11 bases aligning to TRBD2. The germline V gene has CDR1 SGHRS and CDR2 YFSETQ. The CDR3 sequence is 14 residues long. Unmatched junction bases numbered 2, after V lost 6 bases and J lost 3 bases.

The rearrangement uses TRBV9 and TRBJ2-2, with D uncertain. V lost 2 bases and J 5 bases, leaving 4 bases between the germline ends. Germline values: CDR1 SGDLS, CDR2 YYNGEE. CDR3 size: 12 residues. CDR3 sequence: CASSVGTGELFF. CDR3 DNA sequence: TGTGCCAGCAGCGTGGGGACCGGGGAGCTGTTTTTT.

The chain links TRBV6-1 to TRBJ2-7; 8 positions match TRBD2. Looked up from germline, CDR1 is MNHNS and CDR2 is SASEGT. This CDR3 has 15 amino acids. V dropped 6 bases and J dropped 0; count of bases not matched to a gene: 7. In DNA form, the CDR3 reads TGTGCCAGCAGCGAATCGGGGGGGCCCTCCTACGAGCAGTACTTC. Its protein product is CASSESGGPSYEQYF.

This clone was counted once. The chain employs TRBV13 and TRBJ1-1; 9 bases line up with TRBD1. J was trimmed by 0 bases and V by 5 bases; bases with no gene match: 4. The CDR3 consists of 15 residues. Germline assignment: CDR1 PRHDT and CDR2 FYEKMQ (reference sequence). CDR3 sequence: CASSHGQGLNTEAFF. For the CDR3, the DNA is TGTGCCAGCAGCCACGGACAGGGGTTGAACACTGAAGCTTTCTTT.

The rearrangement uses TRBV28 and TRBJ2-7; 10 bases align to TRBD2. CDR3 length: 15 residues. Germline CDR1 and CDR2: MDHEN and SYDVKM. After removal of 1 base from V and 5 bases from J, the junction contained 5 bases not matched to a gene. The CDR3 DNA reads TGTGCCAGCAGTTTATCTAGCGGGAGTTACCACGAGCAGTACTTC. Translated: CASSLSSGSYHEQYF.

V and J are TRBV2 and TRBJ1-1; 7 nucleotides match TRBD1. There are 16 residues in the CDR3. CDR1 and CDR2 (germline): SNHLY, FYNNEI. V gave up 5 bases and J gave up 5 bases; unmatched junction bases: 14. The CDR3 DNA reads as TGTGCCAGCAGTACCGACAGGGATCGAGGGCGGACTGAAGCTTTCTTT. Translation gives CASSTDRDRGRTEAFF.